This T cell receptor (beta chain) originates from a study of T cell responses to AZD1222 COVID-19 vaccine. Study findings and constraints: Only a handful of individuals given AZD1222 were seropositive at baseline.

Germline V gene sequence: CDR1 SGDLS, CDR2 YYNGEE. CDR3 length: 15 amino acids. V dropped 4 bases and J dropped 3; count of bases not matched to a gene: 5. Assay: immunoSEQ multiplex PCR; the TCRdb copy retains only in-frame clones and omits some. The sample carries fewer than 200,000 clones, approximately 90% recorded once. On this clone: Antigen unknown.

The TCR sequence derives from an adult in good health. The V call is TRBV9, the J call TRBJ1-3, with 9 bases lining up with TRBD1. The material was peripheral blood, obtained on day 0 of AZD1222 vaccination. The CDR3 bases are TGTGCCAGCAGCCGGGACAGGGTAAATGGAAACACCATATATTTT. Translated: CASSRDRVNGNTIYF.